Listed here are 24 T cell receptor beta chains from one sample, sequenced in a study of CD8 T cells in ankylosing spondylitis. MiXCR was run by TCRdb on the 5' RACE reads, yielding one entry per CDR3 protein. The data hold 300,000 to 400,000 distinct CDR3 sequences, with 20% to 25% observed a single time. The specimen was blood, either unsorted or a sorted T cell fraction (not recorded which). These receptors came from a male donor with ankylosing spondylitis or in good health (not recorded which).

This clonotype appeared a few times. The genes are TRBV6-5 and TRBJ1-1; TRBD1 is a possible D gene (6 bases). Germline-derived CDR1 and CDR2 are MNHEY and SVGAGI. V was shortened by 0 bases and J by 3 bases, with 14 bases between the two germline ends. This CDR3 has 16 residues. In DNA, the CDR3 is TGTGCCAGCAGTTACTCGGTTGGGGGGCTGGACACTGAAGCTTTCTTT. It specifies CASSYSVGGLDTEAFF.

In DNA form, the CDR3 reads TGTGCCAGCAGTCCTGCTAGCGGGGGGTACAATGAGCAGTTCTTC. It translates to CASSPASGGYNEQFF. V and J are TRBV6-4 and TRBJ2-1; 11 positions agree with TRBD2. The CDR3 runs 15 residues. CDR1 and CDR2 from the germline V gene are MRHNA and SNTAGT. V was clipped by 5 bases and J by 4 bases; unmatched bases: 4.

The chain is built from TRBV12-3 or TRBV12-4 and TRBJ2-1; 8 nucleotides agree with TRBD2. The CDR3 spans 17 residues. The trim removed 2 bases at V and 7 bases at J, leaving 13 bases unmatched. The CDR3 DNA is TGTGCCAGCAGTTTAATTGCGGGGGGTCACTCTTCTAATGAGCAGTTCTTC. It encodes CASSLIAGGHSSNEQFF.

The gene calls are TRBV28 and TRBJ1-5; a possible D gene is TRBD1 (6 bases). Trimming took off 5 bases at V and 10 bases at J, with 15 bases between the two ends. Germline assignment: CDR1 MDHEN and CDR2 SYDVKM. The CDR3 is 13 amino acids. CDR3 region: CASSGLQGYPQHF. CDR3 coding DNA: TGTGCCAGCAGTGGCTTACAGGGTTATCCCCAGCATTTT.

J is TRBJ2-1 and V is TRBV7-9; 7 bases map to TRBD2. Germline-derived CDR1 and CDR2 are SEHNR and FQNEAQ (reference sequence). This CDR3 is built from 16 residues. Unmatched junction bases numbered 7, after V lost 5 bases and J lost 0 bases. DNA for the CDR3: TGTGCCAGCAGCACCCGACTAGCCCGCTCCTACAATGAGCAGTTCTTC. Translating it yields CASSTRLARSYNEQFF.

The chain is built from TRBV12-3 or TRBV12-4 and TRBJ1-5; TRBD1 is a possible D gene (5 bases). This CDR3 is built from 15 residues. The ends were cut back, 1 base at V and 5 bases at J, with 12 bases in the middle. CDR3 sequence (DNA): TGTGCCAGCAGTTTAGGGGCAGGGACGGATCAGCCCCAGCATTTT. Amino acids: CASSLGAGTDQPQHF.

V and J are TRBV15 and TRBJ2-2; weak D call: TRBD2 (6 bases). V lost 6 bases to trimming and J lost 0 bases, with 11 bases between them. This CDR3 region has 15 residues. CDR1 and CDR2 from the germline V gene are LNHNV and YYDKDF (reference sequence). For the CDR3, the DNA is TGTGCCACCAGGGGTGGGACTGCGAACACCGGGGAGCTGTTTTTT. Protein: CATRGGTANTGELFF.

This clonotype was counted between two and nine times. This chain connects TRBV10-3 to TRBJ2-1; no clear D gene. V lost 4 bases and J lost 0, with 25 bases in between. Germline CDR1 and CDR2: ENHRY and SYGVKD. The CDR3 spans 20 residues. The CDR3 loop is CAISVEDQLSLVSSYNEQFF. In DNA form, the CDR3 reads TGTGCCATCAGTGTGGAAGATCAACTATCCCTGGTGAGCTCCTACAATGAGCAGTTCTTC.

The chain combines TRBV12-3 or TRBV12-4 with TRBJ2-5; 7 nucleotides agree with TRBD1. The CDR3 runs to 14 residues. The J segment lost 4 bases and the V segment lost 7 bases, leaving 9 bases of the junction unmatched. The CDR3, as DNA: TGTGCCAGCACCGCGGACAGGTCTGTAGAGACCCAGTACTTC. As protein: CASTADRSVETQYF.

This clonotype was seen a few times. Mismatch with germline at one junction end may stem from a read error. In nucleotides, the CDR3 is TGTGCCAGCTACTCCGGGACAGGGAACACTGAAGCCTTCTTT. Translating it yields CASYSGTGNTEAFF. The chain uses TRBV7-9 and TRBJ1-1; TRBD1 matches 9 bases. The germline V gene encodes CDR1 SEHNR and CDR2 FQNEAQ (reference sequence). This CDR3 spans 14 amino acids.

The chain recombines TRBV5-8 with TRBJ2-5; possible D gene TRBD2, 5 bases. Germline CDR1 and CDR2: SGHTS and YDEGEE. The CDR3 totals 13 residues. V dropped 1 base and J dropped 5 bases, with 9 bases sitting between them. The CDR3 DNA is TGTGCCAGCAGCTTGAGCCCGGGGGAGACCCAGTACTTC. Amino acid sequence: CASSLSPGETQYF.

The rearrangement links TRBV5-5 to TRBJ2-7; D uncertain. CDR1 and CDR2 (germline): SGHKS, YYEKEE (reference sequence). Trimming cost V 0 bases and J 5 bases, with 15 bases left between them. This CDR3 contains 15 residues. The CDR3 is CASSLETDPYNEQYF. In nucleotides, the CDR3 is TGTGCCAGCAGCTTGGAAACGGACCCATACAACGAGCAGTACTTC.

The sample holds a few counts of this clonotype. V is TRBV29-1 and J is TRBJ2-7; maybe TRBD1 (6 bases). Germline CDR1 and CDR2: SQVTM and ANQGSEA. The CDR3 length is 14 residues. The V gene lost 4 bases and the J gene lost 4 bases, with 17 bases spanning the gap. CDR3 coding DNA: TGCAGCGTTGCCGACGGGATGGGGGCGTACGAGCAGTACTTC. Protein: CSVADGMGAYEQYF.

The V and J genes are TRBV12-3 or TRBV12-4 and TRBJ1-2, with 10 bases aligning to TRBD1. The CDR3 consists of 13 residues. Trimming cost V 5 bases and J 8 bases; bases outside gene matches: 5. The CDR3 is CASSQGTGEGYTF. CDR3 DNA: TGTGCCAGCAGTCAAGGGACAGGGGAAGGCTACACCTTC.

The CDR3 reads CAISGTGNPYEQYF. The CDR3 DNA reads as TGTGCCATCAGCGGGACAGGGAACCCCTACGAGCAGTACTTC. This chain joins TRBV10-3 and TRBJ2-7; 9 nucleotides match TRBD1. CDR3 length: 14 amino acids. The V segment lost 6 bases and the J segment 2 bases; nucleotides outside the gene matches: 5. Germline V CDR1 and CDR2: ENHRY, SYGVKD.

The V call is TRBV12-3 or TRBV12-4, the J call TRBJ2-2; D is perhaps TRBD2 (5 bases). The CDR3 has 13 residues. V lost 8 bases and J 7 bases, leaving 14 bases between the germline ends. CDR3 sequence reads: CASGPEGFGELFF. The CDR3 nucleotides are TGTGCCAGCGGGCCCGAGGGATTCGGGGAGCTGTTTTTT.

V usage is TRBV30 and J usage is TRBJ1-4; TRBD1 might be the D (5 bases). Germline CDR1 and CDR2: GTSNPN and SVGIG (reference sequence). V lost 5 bases to trimming and J lost 4 bases, with 20 bases between them. This CDR3 has 16 residues. CDR3 loop: CAWSGEGRFVNEKLFF. The CDR3 DNA sequence: TGTGCCTGGTCCGGGGAGGGGCGTTTCGTTAATGAAAAACTGTTTTTT.

The V and J genes are TRBV7-3 and TRBJ1-4; D gene uncertain. V lost 6 bases and J lost 8, with 4 bases in between. Germline V gene data show CDR1 as SGHTA and CDR2 as FQGTGA. The length of the CDR3 is 10 residues. DNA of the CDR3: TGTGCCAGCAGGCGCGAAAAACTGTTTTTT. It translates to CASRREKLFF. The complete variable domain, with remaining parts taken from reference TRBV7-3 and TRBJ1-4, reads GAGVSQTPSNKVTEKGKYVELRCDPISGHTALYWYRQSLGQGPEFLIYFQGTGAADDSGLPNDRFFAVRPEGSVSTLKIQRTERGDSAVYLCASRREKLFFGSGTQLSVL.

The sample holds a few counts of this clonotype. This chain joins TRBV10-2 and TRBJ2-1, with 13 positions matching TRBD2. Germline V gene lookup returns CDR1 WSHSY and CDR2 SAAADI. The CDR3 contains 19 residues. Germline trimming cut 4 bases from V and 0 bases from J; bases unmatched to any gene: 9. As DNA, the CDR3 is TGCGCCAGCAGTGGGGCGGGACTAGCGGGACCGAGCTCCTACAATGAGCAGTTCTTC. Protein sequence: CASSGAGLAGPSSYNEQFF.

The V gene is TRBV30, the J gene TRBJ1-6; tentative D call: TRBD1 (5 bases). Germline CDR1 and CDR2: GTSNPN and SVGIG (reference sequence). The CDR3 is 12 amino acids. V dropped 1 base and J dropped 8 bases, with 6 bases sitting between them. The chain's CDR3 is CAWSAGDSPLHF. The CDR3 coding sequence is TGTGCCTGGAGTGCGGGGGATTCACCCCTCCACTTT.

The J gene is TRBJ1-5, the V gene TRBV12-3 or TRBV12-4; TRBD1 matches at 7 bases. CDR3 length equals 14 residues. V dropped 6 bases and J dropped 7; count of bases not matched to a gene: 9. The CDR3 sequence: CASSMTGTGQPQHF. CDR3 DNA sequence: TGTGCCAGCAGCATGACAGGGACCGGCCAGCCCCAGCATTTT.

This clonotype has just a few counts. This sequence joins TRBV12-3 or TRBV12-4 and TRBJ1-3; D is ambiguous. The CDR3 has 16 residues. V lost 3 bases and J lost 0, with 12 bases in between. The CDR3 protein is CASSLIPADSGNTIYF. The CDR3 DNA sequence: TGTGCCAGCAGTTTGATCCCGGCAGACTCTGGAAACACCATATATTTT.

This chain links TRBV7-9 with TRBJ2-3; D is possibly TRBD2 (7 bases). CDR3 length: 17 residues. The V gene lost 6 bases and the J gene lost 2 bases, with 21 bases spanning the gap. CDR1 SEHNR and CDR2 FQNEAQ come from the germline V gene (reference sequence). For the CDR3, the DNA is TGTGCCAGCAGACCCGGCCTGGCGGGGGCCATCACAGATACGCAGTATTTT. Protein sequence: CASRPGLAGAITDTQYF.

This clonotype was counted between two and nine times. The chain employs TRBV13 and TRBJ2-7, with D possibly matching TRBD2 (6 bases). V shed 4 bases and J shed 5 bases, with 9 bases lying between them. The CDR3 spans 12 residues. Germline values: CDR1 PRHDT, CDR2 FYEKMQ (reference sequence). CDR3: CASSSTSHEQYF. DNA of the CDR3: TGTGCCAGCAGCTCCACTAGCCACGAGCAGTACTTC.